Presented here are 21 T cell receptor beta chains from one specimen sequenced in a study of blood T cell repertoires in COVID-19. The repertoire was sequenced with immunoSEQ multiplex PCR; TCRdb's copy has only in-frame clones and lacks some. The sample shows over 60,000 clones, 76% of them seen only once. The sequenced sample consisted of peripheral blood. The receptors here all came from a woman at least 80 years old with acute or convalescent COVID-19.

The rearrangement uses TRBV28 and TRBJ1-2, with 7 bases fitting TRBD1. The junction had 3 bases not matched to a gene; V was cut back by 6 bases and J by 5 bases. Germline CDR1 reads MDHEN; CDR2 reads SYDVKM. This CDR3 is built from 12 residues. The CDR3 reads CASRGTEYGYTF. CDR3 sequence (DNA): TGTGCCAGCAGGGGGACAGAATATGGCTACACCTTC.

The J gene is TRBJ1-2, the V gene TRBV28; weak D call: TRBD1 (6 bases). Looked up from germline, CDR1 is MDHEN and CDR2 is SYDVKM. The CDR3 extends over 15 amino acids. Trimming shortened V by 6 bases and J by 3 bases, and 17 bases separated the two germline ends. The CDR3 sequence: CASSPSGGPDYGYTF. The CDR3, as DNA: TGTGCCAGCAGCCCCTCGGGGGGGCCGGACTATGGCTACACCTTC.

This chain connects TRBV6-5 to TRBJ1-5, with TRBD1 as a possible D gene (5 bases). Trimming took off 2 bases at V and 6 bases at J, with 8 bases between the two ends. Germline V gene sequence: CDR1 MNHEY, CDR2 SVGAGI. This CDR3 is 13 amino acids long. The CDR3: CASSYERGQPQHF. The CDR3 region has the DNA TGTGCCAGCAGTTACGAAAGGGGTCAGCCCCAGCATTTT.

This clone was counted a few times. The CDR3 reads CASSLSGGTGNTIYF. DNA for the CDR3: TGTGCCAGCAGTTTGTCAGGGGGGACGGGAAACACCATATATTTT. The rearrangement uses TRBV27 and TRBJ1-3, with TRBD1 matching over 7 bases. CDR1 MNHEY and CDR2 SMNVEV come from the germline V gene (reference sequence). Trimming removed 3 bases from V and 4 bases from J; junction bases left unmatched: 6. The CDR3 totals 15 residues.

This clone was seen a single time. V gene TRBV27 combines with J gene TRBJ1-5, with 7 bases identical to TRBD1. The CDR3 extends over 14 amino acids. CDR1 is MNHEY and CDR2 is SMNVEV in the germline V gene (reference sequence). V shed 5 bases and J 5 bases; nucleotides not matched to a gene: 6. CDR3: CASSNPGQYQPQHF. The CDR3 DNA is TGTGCCAGCAGTAACCCGGGACAGTATCAGCCCCAGCATTTT.

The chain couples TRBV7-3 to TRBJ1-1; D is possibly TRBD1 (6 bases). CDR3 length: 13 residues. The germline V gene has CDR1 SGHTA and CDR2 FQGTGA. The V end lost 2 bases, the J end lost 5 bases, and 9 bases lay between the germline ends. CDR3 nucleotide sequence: TGTGCCAGCAGCTTAGGGCAGGGGACTGAAGCTTTCTTT. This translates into CASSLGQGTEAFF.

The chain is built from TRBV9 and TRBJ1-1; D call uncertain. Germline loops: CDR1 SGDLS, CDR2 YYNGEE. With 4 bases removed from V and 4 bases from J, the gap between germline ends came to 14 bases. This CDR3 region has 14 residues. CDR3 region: CASSSLPSSTEAFF. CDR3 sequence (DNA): TGTGCCAGCAGCTCCCTGCCGTCTAGCACTGAAGCTTTCTTT.

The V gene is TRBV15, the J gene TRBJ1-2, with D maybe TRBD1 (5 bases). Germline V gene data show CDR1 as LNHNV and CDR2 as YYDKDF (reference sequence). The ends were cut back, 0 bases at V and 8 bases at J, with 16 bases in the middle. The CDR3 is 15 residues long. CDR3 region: CATSREAGPPSGYTF. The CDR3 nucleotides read TGTGCCACCAGCAGAGAAGCGGGACCCCCGTCCGGCTACACCTTC. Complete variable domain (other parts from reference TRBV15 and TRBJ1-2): DAMVIQNPRYQVTQFGKPVTLSCSQTLNHNVMYWYQQKSSQAPKLLFHYYDKDFNNEADTPDNFQSRRPNTSFCFLDIRSPGLGDTAMYLCATSREAGPPSGYTFGSGTRLTVV.

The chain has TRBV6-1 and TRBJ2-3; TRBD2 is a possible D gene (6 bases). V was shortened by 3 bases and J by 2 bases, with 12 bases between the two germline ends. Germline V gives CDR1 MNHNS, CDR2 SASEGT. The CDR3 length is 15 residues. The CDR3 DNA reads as TGTGCCAGCAGTGAGTTCGGGGGATTCACAGATACGCAGTATTTT. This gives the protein CASSEFGGFTDTQYF.

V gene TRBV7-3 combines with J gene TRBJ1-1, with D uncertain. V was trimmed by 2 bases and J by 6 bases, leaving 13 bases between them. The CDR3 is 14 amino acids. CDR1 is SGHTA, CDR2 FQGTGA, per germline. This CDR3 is CASSLAAKISEAFF. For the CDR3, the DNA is TGTGCCAGCAGCTTAGCGGCGAAGATCTCTGAAGCTTTCTTT.

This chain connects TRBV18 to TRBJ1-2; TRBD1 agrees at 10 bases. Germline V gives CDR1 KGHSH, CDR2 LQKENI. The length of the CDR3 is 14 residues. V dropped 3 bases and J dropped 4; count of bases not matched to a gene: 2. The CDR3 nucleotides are TGTGCCAGCTCACCCCGGGACAGGGGCTATGGCTACACCTTC. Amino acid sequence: CASSPRDRGYGYTF.

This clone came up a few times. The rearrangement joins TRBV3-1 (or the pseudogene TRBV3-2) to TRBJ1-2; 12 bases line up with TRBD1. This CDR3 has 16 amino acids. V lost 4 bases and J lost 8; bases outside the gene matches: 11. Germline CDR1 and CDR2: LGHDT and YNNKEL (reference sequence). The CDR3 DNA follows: TGTGCCAGCAGCCGGAATCCGGGACAGGGGGCGTTAGGCTACACCTTC. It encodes CASSRNPGQGALGYTF.

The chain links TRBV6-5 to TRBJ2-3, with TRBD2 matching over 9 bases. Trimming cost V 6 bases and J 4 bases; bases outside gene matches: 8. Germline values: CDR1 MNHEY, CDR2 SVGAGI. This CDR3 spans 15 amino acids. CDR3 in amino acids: CASSKTSGGSDTQYF. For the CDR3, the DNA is TGTGCCAGCAGCAAGACTAGCGGAGGTTCAGATACGCAGTATTTT.

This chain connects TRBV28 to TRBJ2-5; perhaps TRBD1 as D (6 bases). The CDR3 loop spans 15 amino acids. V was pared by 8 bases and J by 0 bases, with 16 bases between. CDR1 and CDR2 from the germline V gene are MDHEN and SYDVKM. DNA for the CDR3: TGTGCCAGCGTCGCCCAGGACAGTTACCAAGAGACCCAGTACTTC. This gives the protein CASVAQDSYQETQYF.

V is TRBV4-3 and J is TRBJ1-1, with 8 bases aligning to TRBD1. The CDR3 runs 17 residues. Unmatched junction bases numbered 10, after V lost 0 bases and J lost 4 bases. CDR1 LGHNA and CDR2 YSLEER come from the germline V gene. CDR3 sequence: CASSQENTGGRRTEAFF. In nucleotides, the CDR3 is TGCGCCAGCAGCCAAGAGAACACAGGGGGGAGGCGCACTGAAGCTTTCTTT.

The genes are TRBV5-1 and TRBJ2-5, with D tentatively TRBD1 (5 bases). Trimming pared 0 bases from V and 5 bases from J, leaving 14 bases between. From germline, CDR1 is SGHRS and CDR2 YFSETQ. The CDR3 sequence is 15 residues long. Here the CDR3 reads CASSLADSSGETQYF. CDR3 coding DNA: TGCGCCAGCAGCTTGGCAGACAGCTCTGGGGAGACCCAGTACTTC.

CDR3 region: CASSVGGTGVAYGYTF. The CDR3, as DNA: TGTGCCAGCAGCGTGGGGGGGACAGGGGTTGCCTATGGCTACACCTTC. J is TRBJ1-2 and V is TRBV13; TRBD1 matches 10 bases. V shed 5 bases and J 4 bases; nucleotides not matched to a gene: 10. The CDR3 extends over 16 amino acids. Per germline, CDR1 PRHDT and CDR2 FYEKMQ (reference sequence).

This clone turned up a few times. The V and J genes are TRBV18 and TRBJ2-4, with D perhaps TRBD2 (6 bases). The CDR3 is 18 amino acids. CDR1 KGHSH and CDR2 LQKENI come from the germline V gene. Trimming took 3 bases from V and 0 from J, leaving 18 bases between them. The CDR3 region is CASSPKAGRLLAKNIQYF. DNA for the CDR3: TGTGCCAGCTCACCCAAGGCGGGGAGGCTTCTAGCCAAAAACATTCAGTACTTC.

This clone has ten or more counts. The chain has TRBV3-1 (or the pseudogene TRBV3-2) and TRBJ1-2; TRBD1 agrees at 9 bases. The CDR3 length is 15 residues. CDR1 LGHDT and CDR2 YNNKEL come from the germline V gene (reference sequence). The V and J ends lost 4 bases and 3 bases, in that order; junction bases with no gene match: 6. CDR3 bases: TGTGCCAGCAGCCCCCGGGGACAGGGACACTATGGCTACACCTTC. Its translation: CASSPRGQGHYGYTF.

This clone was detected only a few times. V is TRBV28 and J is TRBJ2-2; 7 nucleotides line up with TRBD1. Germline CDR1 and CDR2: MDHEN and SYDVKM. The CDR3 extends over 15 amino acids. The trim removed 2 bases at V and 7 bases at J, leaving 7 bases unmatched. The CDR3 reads CASSLSDRAGGELFF. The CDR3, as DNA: TGTGCCAGCAGTTTAAGTGACAGGGCGGGCGGGGAGCTGTTTTTT.

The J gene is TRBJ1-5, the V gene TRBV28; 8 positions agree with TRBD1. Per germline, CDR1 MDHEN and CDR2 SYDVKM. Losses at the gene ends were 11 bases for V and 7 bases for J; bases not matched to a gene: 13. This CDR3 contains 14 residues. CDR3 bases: TGTGCCGTTGAGCAACAGGGGGTTCCGCAGCCCCAGCATTTT. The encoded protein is CAVEQQGVPQPQHF.